The rows below give T cell receptor beta chains drawn from one sample of a study of T-cell reconstitution after alpha-beta-depleted transplantation in children. TCRdb redid the calling of the PCR reads with MiXCR, one entry per CDR3 protein. The data contain fewer than 550,000 distinct CDR3 sequences, about 10% of them singletons. The source material was PBMCs, sampled before TCRalphabeta/CD19-depleted stem cell transplant. These receptor sequences come from a child aged 2-15 years with inherited bone marrow failure, due to receive a stem cell transplant. Each CDR3 is given with its conserved first and last residue. Each record gives: J gene, D gene, CDR3 length, clone size, V gene, CDR3 DNA, CDR3 protein. A D gene is named only where the DNA matches it firmly. Clone size appears in some rows only: once, few, many, or a class for an expanded clone.

TRBJ2-7	TRBD2	15	once	TRBV5-4	TGTGCCAGCAGCTTTAGCGGGTCGGGCTCCTACGAGCAGTACTTC	CASSFSGSGSYEQYF
TRBJ2-3	.	15	.	TRBV7-6	TGTGCCAGCAGCTTAGCTACGACCAGCACAGATACGCAGTATTTT	CASSLATTSTDTQYF
TRBJ1-6	.	14	many	TRBV7-9	TGTGCCAGCAGCGCACCCCGAGGGGATACGCCCCTCCACTTT	CASSAPRGDTPLHF
TRBJ2-2	TRBD2	17	.	TRBV12-3/TRBV12-4	TGTGCCAGCAGTTTAGGTTCTAGCGGGAGCAATCCCGGGGAGCTGTTTTTT	CASSLGSSGSNPGELFF
TRBJ2-5	TRBD1	16	many	TRBV6-2/TRBV6-3	TGTGCCAGCAGTTCCCGCCCGGGACAGCGCCAAGAGACCCAGTACTTC	CASSSRPGQRQETQYF
TRBJ2-5	.	14	many	TRBV5-1	TGCGCCAGCAGCTTGGAACGTCCCCAAGAGACCCAGTACTTC	CASSLERPQETQYF
TRBJ1-5	TRBD1	14	many	TRBV6-5	TGTGCCAGCGGGGGACAGGGAAGCAATCAGCCCCAGCATTTT	CASGGQGSNQPQHF
TRBJ2-3	.	16	once	TRBV7-9	TGTGCCAGCAGACCCCCCCCCGGCGCGAACACAGATACGCAGTATTTT	CASRPPPGANTDTQYF
TRBJ2-1	.	14	many	TRBV20-1	TGCAGTGCTAACCGGCTCGACTCCTACAATGAGCAGTTCTTC	CSANRLDSYNEQFF
TRBJ1-2	.	12	many	TRBV20-1	TGCAGTGCTACAGGGTACGGATATGGCTACACCTTC	CSATGYGYGYTF
TRBJ2-2	.	13	.	TRBV29-1	TGCAGCGTTGAACCATCGGACACCGGGGAGCTGTTTTTT	CSVEPSDTGELFF
TRBJ1-3	.	14	many	TRBV28	TGTGCCAGCAGTTTAATGGCCCTGGACAGAACCATATATTTT	CASSLMALDRTIYF
TRBJ2-7	TRBD1	14	many	TRBV7-8	TGTGCCAGCACGTCCGGAACAGGGGCCCTCGAGCAGTACTTC	CASTSGTGALEQYF
TRBJ2-7	TRBD2	17	many	TRBV6-2/TRBV6-3	TGTGCCAGCAGCCCGACTGATCTAGCGGGAGCAGCCTACGAGCAGTACTTC	CASSPTDLAGAAYEQYF
TRBJ2-7	.	16	.	TRBV5-1	TGCGCCAGCAGCAGTGGGGACTCCCGCGACTCCTACGAGCAGTACTTC	CASSSGDSRDSYEQYF
TRBJ1-1	.	13	many	TRBV10-3	TGTGCCATCAGTGAGCTGGAGAACACTGAAGCTTTCTTT	CAISELENTEAFF
TRBJ2-2	.	13	many	TRBV20-1	TGCAGTGCTAGTCGCAGGTCCACCGGGGAGCTGTTTTTT	CSASRRSTGELFF
TRBJ2-5	.	13	many	TRBV7-9	TGTGCCAGCAAGGGTCTGAGAAAAGAGACCCAGTACTTC	CASKGLRKETQYF
TRBJ2-1	.	14	many	TRBV7-2	TGTGCCAGCAGTTTAGGAGGGAGAGGGAATGAGCAGTTCTTC	CASSLGGRGNEQFF
TRBJ1-2	TRBD1	16	many	TRBV24-1	TGTGCCACCAGTTCGGCAGGGGGCCCTACTAACTATGGCTACACCTTC	CATSSAGGPTNYGYTF
TRBJ2-7	TRBD2	15	.	TRBV5-1	TGCGCCAGCAGCCCGCCCGGGACTAGGGCCTACGAGCAGTACTTC	CASSPPGTRAYEQYF
TRBJ2-6	TRBD2	19	many	TRBV7-8	TGTGCCAGCAGCTTAGCGTCTAGCGGGCTCGGCCCTGGGGCCAACGTCCTGACTTTC	CASSLASSGLGPGANVLTF
TRBJ1-5	.	13	many	TRBV5-1	TGCGCCAGCAGCTTGGAGCCCAATCAGCCCCAGCATTTT	CASSLEPNQPQHF
TRBJ2-5	.	16	few	TRBV9	TGTGCCAGCAGCGAAAGTGGGGGCCTCGGCGGAGAGACCCAGTACTTC	CASSESGGLGGETQYF
TRBJ2-4	TRBD1	15	many	TRBV9	TGTGCCAGCAGCGCAAGACAGGGGCCCAAAAACATTCAGTACTTC	CASSARQGPKNIQYF
TRBJ2-7	TRBD1	15	many	TRBV12-3/TRBV12-4	TGTGCCAGCAGTCTGGGACAGCTTTCCTTTTACGAGCAGTACTTC	CASSLGQLSFYEQYF
TRBJ2-3	TRBD1	13	many	TRBV29-1	TGCAGCGTTGAGGGACAGGGGGCAGATACGCAGTATTTT	CSVEGQGADTQYF
TRBJ2-2	.	14	few	TRBV10-3	TGTGCCATCAGTGAGTCGGATAGCGCTGGGGAGCTGTTTTTT	CAISESDSAGELFF